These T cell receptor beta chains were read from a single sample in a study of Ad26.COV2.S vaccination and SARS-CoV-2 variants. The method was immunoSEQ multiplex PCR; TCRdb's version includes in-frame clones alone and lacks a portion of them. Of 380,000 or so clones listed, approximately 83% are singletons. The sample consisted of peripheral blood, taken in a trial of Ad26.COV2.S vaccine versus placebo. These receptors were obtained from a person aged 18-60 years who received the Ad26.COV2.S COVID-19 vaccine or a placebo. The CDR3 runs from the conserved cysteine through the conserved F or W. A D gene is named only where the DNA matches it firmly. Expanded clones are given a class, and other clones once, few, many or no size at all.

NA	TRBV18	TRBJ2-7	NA	CASSSLDGYEQYF	TGTGCCAGCTCCTCACTAGATGGATACGAGCAGTACTTC
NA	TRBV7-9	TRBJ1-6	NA	CASSLVGSSYNSPLHF	TGTGCCAGCAGCTTAGTAGGGAGCTCCTATAATTCACCCCTCCACTTT
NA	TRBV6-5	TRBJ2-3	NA	CASSYGTSLADTQYF	TGTGCCAGCAGTTACGGGACTTCCCTCGCAGATACGCAGTATTTT
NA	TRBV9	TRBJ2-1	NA	CASSAMPVLGGSSYNEQFF	TGTGCCAGCAGCGCTATGCCCGTTCTGGGGGGCAGCTCCTACAATGAGCAGTTCTTC
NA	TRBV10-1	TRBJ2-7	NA	CASSDPPRDPTYEGQYF	TGCGCCAGCAGTGACCCCCCCCGGGACCCCACTTATGAGGGGCAGTACTTC
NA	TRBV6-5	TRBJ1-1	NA	CASSHLALNTEAFF	TGTGCCAGCAGTCACCTGGCTCTGAACACTGAAGCTTTCTTT
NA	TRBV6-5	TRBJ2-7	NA	CASSYGPISYEQYF	TGTGCCAGCAGTTACGGACCGATCTCCTACGAGCAGTACTTC
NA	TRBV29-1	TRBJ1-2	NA	CSVGAGNYGYTF	TGCAGCGTGGGGGCGGGTAACTATGGCTACACCTTC
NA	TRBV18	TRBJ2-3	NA	CASSPDYTDTQYF	TGTGCCAGCTCACCAGATTACACAGATACGCAGTATTTT
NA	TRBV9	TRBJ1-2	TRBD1	CASSVEQGAVYGYTF	TGTGCCAGCAGCGTAGAACAGGGGGCGGTTTATGGCTACACCTTC
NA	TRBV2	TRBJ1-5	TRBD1	CASMGQGAFQPQHF	TGTGCCAGCATGGGACAGGGAGCTTTTCAGCCCCAGCATTTT
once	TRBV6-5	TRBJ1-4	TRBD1	CASRQDRRLNEKLFF	TGTGCCAGCAGGCAGGACAGGCGCCTTAATGAAAAACTGTTTTTT
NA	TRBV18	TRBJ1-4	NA	CASSPWTSEEKLFF	TGTGCCAGCTCACCCTGGACTTCCGAGGAAAAACTGTTTTTT
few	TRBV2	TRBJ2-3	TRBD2	CASSETRLAGATDTQYF	TGTGCCAGCAGTGAAACGAGGCTAGCGGGTGCTACAGATACGCAGTATTTT
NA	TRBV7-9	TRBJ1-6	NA	CASSFRGLGNSPLHF	TGTGCCAGCAGCTTCCGGGGATTGGGAAATTCACCCCTCCACTTT
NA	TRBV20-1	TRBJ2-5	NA	CSASRQETQYF	TGCAGTGCTAGTAGACAAGAGACCCAGTACTTC
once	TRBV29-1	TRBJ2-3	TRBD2	CSVQLAADTQYF	TGCAGCGTCCAACTAGCGGCGGATACGCAGTATTTT
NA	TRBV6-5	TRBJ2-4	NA	CASSYAQGSYIQYF	TGTGCCAGCAGTTACGCGCAGGGTAGCTACATTCAGTACTTC
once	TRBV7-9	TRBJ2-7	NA	CAITGTGDPREQYF	TGTGCAATTACCGGTACAGGAGATCCTAGAGAGCAGTACTTC
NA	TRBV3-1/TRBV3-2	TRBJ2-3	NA	CASSHTDSTDTQYF	TGTGCCAGCAGCCACACAGACTCCACAGATACGCAGTATTTT
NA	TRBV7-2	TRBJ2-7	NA	CASSPFGSTGEQYF	TGTGCCAGCAGCCCATTTGGGTCGACTGGCGAGCAGTACTTC
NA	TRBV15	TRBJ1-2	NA	CATRAPAFNYGYTF	TGTGCCACCAGAGCCCCAGCTTTTAACTATGGCTACACCTTC
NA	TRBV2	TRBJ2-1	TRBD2	CASSLTGGEQFF	TGTGCCAGCAGCCTCACGGGGGGTGAGCAGTTCTTC
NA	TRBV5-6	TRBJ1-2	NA	CASSFPGGVPLATF	TGTGCCAGCAGCTTCCCGGGTGGTGTTCCCTTAGCCACCTTC
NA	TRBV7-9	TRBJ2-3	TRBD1	CASSPWTGEGDTQYF	TGTGCCAGCAGCCCCTGGACAGGGGAGGGAGATACGCAGTATTTT
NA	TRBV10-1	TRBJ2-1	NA	CASSERNEQFF	TGCGCCAGCAGTGAGAGAAATGAGCAGTTCTTC
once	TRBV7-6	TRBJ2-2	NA	CASSLAPVGAVTGELFF	TGTGCCAGCAGCTTAGCCCCGGTGGGGGCCGTCACCGGGGAGCTGTTTTTT
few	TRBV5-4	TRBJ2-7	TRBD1	CASSPTGGGEQYF	TGTGCCAGCAGCCCGACAGGGGGTGGAGAGCAGTACTTC
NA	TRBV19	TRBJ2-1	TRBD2	CASKLLEASGRAKQFF	TGTGCCAGTAAACTCCTGGAGGCTAGCGGGAGGGCTAAGCAGTTCTTC
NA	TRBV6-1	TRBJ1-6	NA	CASSEKGGDSPLHF	TGTGCCAGCAGTGAAAAGGGGGGGGATTCACCCCTCCACTTT
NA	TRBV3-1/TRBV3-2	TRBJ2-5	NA	CASSQPPGLGGETQYF	TGTGCCAGCAGCCAACCGCCGGGATTGGGAGGAGAGACCCAGTACTTC